Below, 8 T cell receptor beta chains from the same sample are listed, as sequenced in a study of yellow fever vaccine responses in identical twins. Via MiXCR, TCRdb re-called the RT-PCR reads, giving one row per CDR3 protein. The data hold roughly 20,000 distinct CDR3 sequences, with under 70% observed a single time. This sample comprised T cells from blood (PBMCs), unsorted or a sorted subset (not recorded which), obtained before or after yellow fever vaccination (not recorded which). Every receptor here comes from a woman younger than 30 who received the yellow fever vaccine.

The chain combines TRBV10-3 with TRBJ2-3, with 7 bases that match TRBD2. The V gene's germline CDR1 is ENHRY and CDR2 SYGVKD. V dropped 4 bases and J dropped 4; count of bases not matched to a gene: 2. CDR3 length: 13 residues. Here the CDR3 reads CAISVLAADTQYF. As DNA, the CDR3 is TGTGCCATCAGTGTTCTAGCGGCAGATACGCAGTATTTT.

The chain combines TRBV20-1 with TRBJ1-5; D unclear. V dropped 4 bases and J dropped 1 base, with 11 bases sitting between them. Germline V CDR1 and CDR2: DFQATT, SNEGSKA (reference sequence). The CDR3 spans 14 residues. CDR3 DNA: TGCAGTGCTATGATAGGCGGGAGCAATCAGCCCCAGCATTTT. It codes for CSAMIGGSNQPQHF.

The chain has TRBV19 and TRBJ2-1; 8 nucleotides match TRBD2. V lost 5 bases to trimming and J lost 0 bases; unmatched junction nucleotides: 3. Germline-derived CDR1 and CDR2 are LNHDA and SQIVND (reference sequence). The CDR3 length is 15 residues. CDR3: CASSVSGSSYNEQFF. The CDR3, as DNA: TGTGCCAGTAGTGTCAGCGGGAGCTCCTACAATGAGCAGTTCTTC.

V usage is TRBV12-3 or TRBV12-4 and J usage is TRBJ2-2; D could derive from TRBD1 or TRBD2 (5 bases each). The CDR3 covers 16 residues. V was shortened by 4 bases and J by 6 bases, with 18 bases between the two germline ends. The CDR3, as DNA: TGTGCCAGCAGTTCGGGACGTACGAACATGGCCGGGGAGCTGTTTTTT. It codes for CASSSGRTNMAGELFF.

The chain is built from TRBV5-1 and TRBJ2-7, with 9 bases identical to TRBD1. Germline CDR1 reads SGHRS; CDR2 reads YFSETQ. The CDR3 sequence is 14 residues long. The trim removed 0 bases at V and 5 bases at J, leaving 3 bases unmatched. The chain's CDR3 is CASSLGTGAHEQYV. DNA for the CDR3: TGCGCCAGCAGCTTGGGGACAGGGGCCCACGAGCAGTACGTC.

This clonotype has a handful of counts. The chain couples TRBV7-6 to TRBJ2-1; tentative D call: TRBD2 (6 bases). Deletions cut 2 bases from V and 0 bases from J, with 8 bases between. The germline V gene has CDR1 SGHVS and CDR2 FNYEAQ. The CDR3 is 15 residues long. The chain's CDR3 is CASSLSGSSYNEQFF. CDR3 coding DNA: TGTGCCAGCAGCTTATCCGGGAGCTCCTACAATGAGCAGTTCTTC.

The genes are TRBV4-1 and TRBJ1-4; D is possibly TRBD1 (5 bases). This CDR3 region has 14 residues. From germline, CDR1 is MGHRA and CDR2 YSYEKL. Trimming left V 4 bases short and J 8 bases short, with 14 bases between. The CDR3 here is CASSLRGAEEKLFF. In nucleotides, the CDR3 is TGCGCCAGCAGCCTTCGCGGGGCGGAGGAAAAACTGTTTTTT.

Written as DNA, the CDR3 is TGTGCCAGCAGCTTGCTGGGGCAGGGGCCTGGAAACACCATATATTTT. This codes for CASSLLGQGPGNTIYF. The J gene is TRBJ1-3, the V gene TRBV5-8, with D perhaps TRBD1 (6 bases). The CDR3 consists of 16 residues. Deletions cut 1 base from V and 2 bases from J, with 13 bases between. The germline V gene encodes CDR1 SGHTS and CDR2 YDEGEE.